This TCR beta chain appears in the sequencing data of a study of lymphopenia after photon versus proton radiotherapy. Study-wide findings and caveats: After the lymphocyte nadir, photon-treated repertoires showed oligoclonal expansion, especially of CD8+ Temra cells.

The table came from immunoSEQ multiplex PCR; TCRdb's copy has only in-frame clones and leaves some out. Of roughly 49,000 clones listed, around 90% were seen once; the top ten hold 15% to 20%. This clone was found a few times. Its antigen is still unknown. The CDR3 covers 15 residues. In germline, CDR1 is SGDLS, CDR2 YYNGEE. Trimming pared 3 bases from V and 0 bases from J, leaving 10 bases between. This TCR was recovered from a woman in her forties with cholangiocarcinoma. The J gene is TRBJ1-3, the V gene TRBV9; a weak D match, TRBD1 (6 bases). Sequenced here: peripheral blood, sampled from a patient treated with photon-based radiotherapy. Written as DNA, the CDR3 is TGTGCCAGCAGCGAGGGGGGGATCTCTGGAAACACCATATATTTT. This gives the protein CASSEGGISGNTIYF. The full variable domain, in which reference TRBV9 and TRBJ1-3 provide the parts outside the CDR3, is DSGVTQTPKHLITATGQRVTLRCSPRSGDLSVYWYQQSLDQGLQFLIQYYNGEERAKGNILERFSAQQFPDLHSELNLSSLELGDSALYFCASSEGGISGNTIYFGEGSWLTVV.